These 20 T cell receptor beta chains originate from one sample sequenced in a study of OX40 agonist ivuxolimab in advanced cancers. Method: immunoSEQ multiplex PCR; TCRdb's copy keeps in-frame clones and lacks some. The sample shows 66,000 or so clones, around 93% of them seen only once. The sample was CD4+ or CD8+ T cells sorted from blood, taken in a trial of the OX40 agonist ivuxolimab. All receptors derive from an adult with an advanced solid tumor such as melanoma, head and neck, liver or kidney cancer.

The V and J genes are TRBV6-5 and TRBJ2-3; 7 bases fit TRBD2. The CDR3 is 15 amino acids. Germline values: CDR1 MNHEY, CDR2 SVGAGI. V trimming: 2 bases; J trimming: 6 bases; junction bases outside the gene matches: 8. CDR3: CASSYELAMSDTQYF. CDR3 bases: TGTGCCAGCAGTTACGAACTAGCGATGAGTGATACGCAGTATTTT.

CDR3 nucleotide sequence: TGTGCCAGCAGCCCGAGCAACTCCTACAATGAGCAGTTCTTC. Translated, it gives CASSPSNSYNEQFF. V and J are TRBV14 and TRBJ2-1; D is uncertain. CDR1 is SGHDN, CDR2 FVKESK, per germline. Trimming pared 4 bases from V and 0 bases from J, leaving 7 bases between. This CDR3 has 14 residues.

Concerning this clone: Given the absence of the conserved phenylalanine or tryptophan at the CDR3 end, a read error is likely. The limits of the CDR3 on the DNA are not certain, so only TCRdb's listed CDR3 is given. The CDR3 loop reads CASSLTNLH. This sequence joins TRBV11-2 and TRBJ1-1. The V gene's germline CDR1 is SGHAT and CDR2 FQNNGV. With termini counted, the CDR3 has 9 amino acids.

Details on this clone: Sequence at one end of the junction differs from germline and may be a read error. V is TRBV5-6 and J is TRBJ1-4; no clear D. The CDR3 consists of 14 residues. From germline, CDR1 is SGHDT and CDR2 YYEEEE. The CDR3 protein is CASSLGLANEKLFF. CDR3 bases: TGTGCCAGCAGTTTGGGCCTGGCTAATGAAAAACTGTTTTTT.

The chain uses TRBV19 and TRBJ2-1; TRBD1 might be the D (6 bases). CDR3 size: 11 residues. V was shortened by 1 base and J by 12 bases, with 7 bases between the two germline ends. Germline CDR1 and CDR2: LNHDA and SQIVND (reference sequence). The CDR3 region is CASSIGQVQFF. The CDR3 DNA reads TGTGCCAGTAGTATAGGACAGGTGCAGTTCTTC.

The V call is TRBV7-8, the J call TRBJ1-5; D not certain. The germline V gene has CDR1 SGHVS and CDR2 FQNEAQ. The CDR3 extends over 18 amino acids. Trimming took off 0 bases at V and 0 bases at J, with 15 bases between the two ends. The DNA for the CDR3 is TGTGCCAGCAGCTTAGCCCCTAATGACGGGTATAGCAATCAGCCCCAGCATTTT. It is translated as CASSLAPNDGYSNQPQHF.

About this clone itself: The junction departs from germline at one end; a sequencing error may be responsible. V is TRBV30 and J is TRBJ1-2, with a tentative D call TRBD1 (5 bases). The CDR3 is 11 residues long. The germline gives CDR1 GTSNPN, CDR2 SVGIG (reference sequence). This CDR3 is CAWALGPGRIF. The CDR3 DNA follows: TGTGCCTGGGCCCTGGGGCCGGGGCGGATCTTC.

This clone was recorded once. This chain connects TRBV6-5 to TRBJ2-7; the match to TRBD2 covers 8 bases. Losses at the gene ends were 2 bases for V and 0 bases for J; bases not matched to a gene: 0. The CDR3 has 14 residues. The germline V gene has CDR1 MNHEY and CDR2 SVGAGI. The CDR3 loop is CASSYGTSSYEQYF. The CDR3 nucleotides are TGTGCCAGCAGTTACGGGACTAGCTCCTACGAGCAGTACTTC.

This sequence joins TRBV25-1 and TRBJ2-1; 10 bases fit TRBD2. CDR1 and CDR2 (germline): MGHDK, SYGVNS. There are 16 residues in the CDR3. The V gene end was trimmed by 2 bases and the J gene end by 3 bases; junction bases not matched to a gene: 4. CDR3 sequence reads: CASSEAAGGDYNEQFF. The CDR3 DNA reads TGTGCCAGCAGTGAAGCAGCGGGAGGGGACTACAATGAGCAGTTCTTC.

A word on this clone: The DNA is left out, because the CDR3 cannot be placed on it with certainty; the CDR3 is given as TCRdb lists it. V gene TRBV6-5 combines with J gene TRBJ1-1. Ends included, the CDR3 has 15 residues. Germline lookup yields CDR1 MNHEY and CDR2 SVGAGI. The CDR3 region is CASSSLSGPRTEAFF.

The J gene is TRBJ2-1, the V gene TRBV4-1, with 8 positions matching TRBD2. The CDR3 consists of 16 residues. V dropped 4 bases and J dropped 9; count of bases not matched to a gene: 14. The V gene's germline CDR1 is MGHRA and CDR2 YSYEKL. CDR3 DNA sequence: TGCGCCAGCAGCCGAGTACTCGCGGGAGGCTATTTTGAGCAGTTCTTC. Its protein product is CASSRVLAGGYFEQFF.

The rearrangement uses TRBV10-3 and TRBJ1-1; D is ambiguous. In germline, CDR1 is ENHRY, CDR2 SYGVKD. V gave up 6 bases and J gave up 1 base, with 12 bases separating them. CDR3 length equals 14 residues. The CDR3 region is CAIRRRLPNTEAFF. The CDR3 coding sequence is TGTGCCATCAGAAGGCGCTTACCGAACACTGAAGCTTTCTTT.

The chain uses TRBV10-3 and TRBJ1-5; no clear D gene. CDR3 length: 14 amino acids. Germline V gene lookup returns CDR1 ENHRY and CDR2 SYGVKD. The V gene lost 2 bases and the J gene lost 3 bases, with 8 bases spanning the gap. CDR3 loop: CAISEPGTNQPQHF. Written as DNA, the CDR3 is TGTGCCATCAGTGAGCCGGGAACCAATCAGCCCCAGCATTTT.

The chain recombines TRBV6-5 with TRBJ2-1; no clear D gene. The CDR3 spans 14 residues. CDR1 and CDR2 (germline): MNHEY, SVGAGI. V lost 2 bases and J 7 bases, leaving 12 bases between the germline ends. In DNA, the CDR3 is TGTGCCAGCAGTTACGGTTACGTGGAAAATGAGCAGTTCTTC. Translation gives CASSYGYVENEQFF.

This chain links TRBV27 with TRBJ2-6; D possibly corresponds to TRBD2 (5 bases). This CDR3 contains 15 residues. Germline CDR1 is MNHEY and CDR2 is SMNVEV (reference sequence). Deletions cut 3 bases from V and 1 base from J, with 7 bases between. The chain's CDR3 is CASSLRRSGANVLTF. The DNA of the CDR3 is TGTGCCAGCAGTTTGCGGAGGTCTGGGGCCAACGTCCTGACTTTC.

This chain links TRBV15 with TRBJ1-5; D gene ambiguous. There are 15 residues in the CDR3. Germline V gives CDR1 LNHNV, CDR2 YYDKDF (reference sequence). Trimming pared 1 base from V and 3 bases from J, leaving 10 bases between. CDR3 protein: CATSRAVGFNQPQHF. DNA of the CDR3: TGTGCCACCAGCAGAGCGGTTGGGTTCAATCAGCCCCAGCATTTT. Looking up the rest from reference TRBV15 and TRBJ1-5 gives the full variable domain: DAMVIQNPRYQVTQFGKPVTLSCSQTLNHNVMYWYQQKSSQAPKLLFHYYDKDFNNEADTPDNFQSRRPNTSFCFLDIRSPGLGDTAMYLCATSRAVGFNQPQHFGDGTRLSIL.

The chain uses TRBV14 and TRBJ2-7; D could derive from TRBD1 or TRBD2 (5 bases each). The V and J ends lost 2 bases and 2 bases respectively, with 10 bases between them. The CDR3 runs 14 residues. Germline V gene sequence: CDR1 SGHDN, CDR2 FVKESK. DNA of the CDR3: TGTGCCAGCAGCCAATATTGGGACCCCTACGAGCAGTACTTC. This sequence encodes CASSQYWDPYEQYF.

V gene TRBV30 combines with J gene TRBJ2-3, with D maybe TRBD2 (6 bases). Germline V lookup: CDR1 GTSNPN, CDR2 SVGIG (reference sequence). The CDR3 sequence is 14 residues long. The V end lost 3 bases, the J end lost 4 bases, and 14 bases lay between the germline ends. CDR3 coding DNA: TGTGCCTGGAGGTCGGGAGTAGTTCCAGATACGCAGTATTTT. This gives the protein CAWRSGVVPDTQYF.

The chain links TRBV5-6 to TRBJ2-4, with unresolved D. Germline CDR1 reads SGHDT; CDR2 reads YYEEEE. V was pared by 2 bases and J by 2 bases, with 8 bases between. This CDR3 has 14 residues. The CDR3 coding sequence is TGTGCCAGCAGCTTTTTGGGGACCAAAAACATTCAGTACTTC. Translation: CASSFLGTKNIQYF.

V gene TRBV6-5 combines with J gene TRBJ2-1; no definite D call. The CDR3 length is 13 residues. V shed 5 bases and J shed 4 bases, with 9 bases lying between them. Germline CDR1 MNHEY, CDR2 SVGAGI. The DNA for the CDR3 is TGTGCCAGCAGTGAGGCGATTTACAATGAGCAGTTCTTC. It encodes CASSEAIYNEQFF.